The sequence of this T cell receptor (beta chain) was determined in a study of blood T cell repertoires in COVID-19. V lost 1 base and J lost 4, with 15 bases in between. The CDR3 contains 15 residues. CDR1 and CDR2 from the germline V gene are SGHRS and YFSETQ. Sequencing was performed with immunoSEQ multiplex PCR; in TCRdb, only in-frame clones are kept and a portion is missing. Altogether about 140,000 clones are present, approximately 80% being singletons, with the ten largest covering 1.5% to 2%. This TCR was sampled from a woman under 30 who had been exposed to COVID-19. The chain links TRBV5-1 to TRBJ2-7; weak D call: TRBD2 (6 bases). The sequenced material came from PBMCs or T cells enriched from blood (not recorded which). CDR3 nucleotides: TGCGCCAGCAGCTTGAGGGAGGCCCCGATTTACGAGCAGTACTTC. The encoded protein is CASSLREAPIYEQYF.